This T cell receptor (beta chain) was sequenced during a study of cytomegalovirus exposure and HLA in healthy donors. Vbeta (60) and Jbeta (13) primers were used in the PCR. TCRdb's copy holds only in-frame clones and misses some; the assay was immunoSEQ multiplex PCR. The table lists about 130,000 clones, 55% to 80% of them singletons. About this clone: The target antigen is unknown.

The study, taken as a whole, reports: After further analysis at a later stage, 16,951 TCR beta sequences were associated with HLA alleles at 0.05 false discovery rate.

The CDR3 sequence is 14 residues long. Germline V CDR1 and CDR2: WNHNN, SYGVQD (reference sequence). Germline trimming cut 6 bases from V and 9 bases from J; bases unmatched to any gene: 8. This sequence was found in a woman aged 40 to 50 in good health and CMV-seronegative. The specimen was PBMCs. The V call is TRBV10-1, the J call TRBJ2-1, with 10 bases lining up with TRBD2. CDR3 bases: TGCGCCAGCAGCAAAGCGGGGGGGCTTGGTGAGCAGTTCTTC. This codes for CASSKAGGLGEQFF.